These 31 T cell receptor beta chains were sequenced from one sample in a study of T cell responses to AZD1222 COVID-19 vaccine. Profiled with immunoSEQ multiplex PCR; TCRdb holds only in-frame clones, not every one. The repertoire has 150,000 or so clones, around nine tenths of them found once; the top ten carry approximately 1.5%. This sample comprised peripheral blood, obtained on day 0 of AZD1222 vaccination. These receptors were taken from an adult in good health.

This clone was seen only once. The genes are TRBV7-2 and TRBJ2-2; 7 nucleotides align to TRBD1. V lost 5 bases and J lost 0; bases outside the gene matches: 6. The CDR3 covers 16 residues. Germline CDR1 reads SGHTA; CDR2 reads FQGNSA. Here the CDR3 reads CASSPRQGANTGELFF. In DNA form, the CDR3 reads TGTGCCAGCAGCCCCCGACAGGGCGCGAACACCGGGGAGCTGTTTTTT.

The rearrangement joins TRBV6-6 to TRBJ2-1; possibly TRBD2 for D (6 bases). This CDR3 is 14 amino acids long. From germline, CDR1 is MNHNY and CDR2 SVGAGI (reference sequence). V lost 7 bases and J lost 6, with 16 bases in between. CDR3 sequence reads: CASIFRRGLNEQFF. CDR3 DNA sequence: TGTGCCAGCATTTTCAGACGGGGACTCAATGAGCAGTTCTTC.

The rearrangement links TRBV7-8 to TRBJ2-5, with 7 bases aligning to TRBD2. The CDR3 consists of 11 residues. The V gene end was trimmed by 5 bases and the J gene end by 7 bases; junction bases not matched to a gene: 1. Germline V gene lookup returns CDR1 SGHVS and CDR2 FQNEAQ. The CDR3, as DNA: TGTGCCAGCAGCCCGGGGGGGACCCAGTACTTC. Translated, it gives CASSPGGTQYF.

Concerning this clone itself: Its ends do not fully match the called genes, so a read error is possible. The chain carries TRBV7-7 and TRBJ2-2; 8 nucleotides agree with TRBD2. The CDR3 runs to 15 residues. Germline V gene sequence: CDR1 SSHAT, CDR2 FNYEAQ (reference sequence). CDR3 in DNA: TGTGCTAGCAGCCCAGGAAGCGGGAGAACCGGGGAGCTGTTTTTT. It specifies CASSPGSGRTGELFF.

The chain joins TRBV7-9 to TRBJ1-5, with unresolved D. Trimming stripped 8 bases from V and 6 bases from J, with 17 bases between. The CDR3 sequence is 14 residues long. In germline, CDR1 is SEHNR, CDR2 FQNEAQ (reference sequence). CDR3 loop: CASSDGSGSQPQHF. CDR3 in DNA: TGTGCCAGCTCCGACGGCAGTGGATCTCAGCCCCAGCATTTT. Complete variable domain (other parts from reference TRBV7-9 and TRBJ1-5): DTGVSQNPRHKITKRGQNVTFRCDPISEHNRLYWYRQTLGQGPEFLTYFQNEAQLEKSRLLSDRFSAERPKGSFSTLEIQRTEQGDSAMYLCASSDGSGSQPQHFGDGTRLSIL.

This clone was recorded once. V is TRBV24-1 and J is TRBJ2-1; the D gene is possibly TRBD1 (5 bases). The CDR3 length is 14 residues. Trimming left V 5 bases short and J 1 base short, with 8 bases between. Germline values: CDR1 KGHDR, CDR2 SFDVKD. The CDR3 DNA follows: TGTGCCACCAGTGGCAGGGAATCCTACAATGAGCAGTTCTTC. Protein: CATSGRESYNEQFF.

The V gene is TRBV4-1, the J gene TRBJ2-7, with D maybe TRBD2 (5 bases). Germline V gene data show CDR1 as MGHRA and CDR2 as YSYEKL. The CDR3 totals 13 residues. V lost 0 bases and J 7 bases, leaving 10 bases between the germline ends. The CDR3 nucleotides are TGCGCCAGCAGCCAAGACCCAGGACTGGAGCAGTACTTC. This sequence encodes CASSQDPGLEQYF.

This chain joins TRBV18 and TRBJ1-4; perhaps TRBD1 as D (5 bases). Germline V gene sequence: CDR1 KGHSH, CDR2 LQKENI. Trimming took off 6 bases at V and 8 bases at J, with 19 bases between the two ends. The CDR3 contains 15 residues. The CDR3 region is CASSPSRDRGEKLFF. The CDR3 nucleotides are TGTGCCAGCTCCCCGTCTAGGGACCGAGGCGAAAAACTGTTTTTT.

The chain employs TRBV12-3 or TRBV12-4 and TRBJ1-1, with no clear D. The CDR3 totals 13 residues. V lost 5 bases and J 2 bases, leaving 9 bases between the germline ends. The DNA for the CDR3 is TGTGCCAGCAGTCGGGCATTTAACACTGAAGCTTTCTTT. This encodes CASSRAFNTEAFF.

J is TRBJ1-5 and V is TRBV28; D is perhaps TRBD1 (5 bases). The length of the CDR3 is 14 residues. Trimming removed 6 bases at V and 4 bases at J, with 13 bases between. The germline CDR1 and CDR2 sequences are MDHEN and SYDVKM. The CDR3 here is CASSQGTPNQPQHF. The CDR3 DNA reads TGTGCCAGCAGCCAGGGAACGCCTAATCAGCCCCAGCATTTT. The variable domain in full, completed from reference TRBV28 and TRBJ1-5, reads DVKVTQSSRYLVKRTGEKVFLECVQDMDHENMFWYRQDPGLGLRLIYFSYDVKMKEKGDIPEGYSVSREKKERFSLILESASTNQTSMYLCASSQGTPNQPQHFGDGTRLSIL.

V usage is TRBV28 and J usage is TRBJ1-2; D is ambiguous. V dropped 5 bases and J dropped 8 bases, with 12 bases sitting between them. This CDR3 has 12 amino acids. Germline CDR1 is MDHEN and CDR2 is SYDVKM. The CDR3 DNA follows: TGTGCCAGCAGTCCATACGTCGGGGGCTACACCTTC. Amino acid sequence: CASSPYVGGYTF.

The chain recombines TRBV4-3 with TRBJ2-1; tentative D call: TRBD1 (6 bases). The CDR3 spans 15 residues. Trimming took 1 base from V and 15 from J, leaving 22 bases between them. Per the germline V gene, CDR1 is LGHNA and CDR2 is YSLEER. The CDR3: CASSQASLPDSERFF. DNA of the CDR3: TGCGCCAGCAGCCAAGCTTCTCTTCCGGACAGCGAGAGGTTCTTC.

The J gene is TRBJ1-2, the V gene TRBV5-6; D perhaps matches TRBD1 (6 bases). The V and J ends lost 1 base and 3 bases respectively, with 13 bases between them. Germline CDR1 SGHDT, CDR2 YYEEEE. This CDR3 is built from 15 residues. CDR3 nucleotide sequence: TGTGCCAGCAGCTTGAATGGACAGCACCACTATGGCTACACCTTC. Translated, it gives CASSLNGQHHYGYTF.

The chain is built from TRBV20-1 and TRBJ1-1, with TRBD1 matching 7 bases. V gave up 3 bases and J gave up 5 bases; unmatched junction bases: 9. Germline CDR1 DFQATT, CDR2 SNEGSKA (reference sequence). This CDR3 comprises 14 residues. CDR3 in amino acids: CSASQGDRVTEAFF. The CDR3, as DNA: TGCAGTGCTAGTCAGGGGGACCGGGTTACTGAAGCTTTCTTT.

V is TRBV19 and J is TRBJ2-1, with D perhaps being TRBD1 or TRBD2 (5 bases each). This CDR3 spans 18 amino acids. Between the trimmed V and J ends, which lost 3 bases and 4 bases, there was a span of 22 bases. The V gene's germline CDR1 is LNHDA and CDR2 SQIVND (reference sequence). CDR3 region: CASSIVFISSGTYNEQFF. As DNA, the CDR3 is TGTGCCAGTAGTATTGTTTTTATTTCGAGTGGGACGTACAATGAGCAGTTCTTC.

The chain combines TRBV6-1 with TRBJ1-3; no firm D call. The CDR3 totals 16 residues. V lost 3 bases and J lost 0, with 12 bases in between. Germline lookup yields CDR1 MNHNS and CDR2 SASEGT. CDR3 protein: CASSDRVPISGNTIYF. Here the CDR3 DNA reads TGTGCCAGCAGTGATCGGGTCCCCATCTCTGGAAACACCATATATTTT.

V gene TRBV3-1 (or the pseudogene TRBV3-2) combines with J gene TRBJ2-7, with TRBD2 identical over 9 bases. Per germline, CDR1 LGHDT and CDR2 YNNKEL (reference sequence). V lost 1 base and J lost 7; bases outside the gene matches: 8. The CDR3 is 15 residues long. For the CDR3, the DNA is TGTGCCAGCAGCCAAGGGAGCGGGAGGCCTAGTGAGCAGTACTTC. Translation gives CASSQGSGRPSEQYF.

Notes on this clone: One end of the junction is discordant with germline, which a read error may explain. The chain links TRBV6-2 or TRBV6-3 to TRBJ1-5; D is possibly TRBD1 (5 bases). Germline loops: CDR1 MNHEY, CDR2 SVGEGT. CDR3 size: 13 residues. This CDR3 reads CASSYSGGRTQHF. CDR3 DNA sequence: TGTGCCAGCAGCTACTCGGGGGGTCGGACCCAGCATTTT.

The chain recombines TRBV18 with TRBJ2-7; a possible D gene is TRBD1 (5 bases). From germline, CDR1 is KGHSH and CDR2 LQKENI. This CDR3 is built from 13 residues. V lost 3 bases and J lost 8, with 14 bases in between. The CDR3 protein is CASSPLDTIQQYF. The CDR3 coding sequence is TGTGCCAGCTCACCCCTGGACACTATCCAGCAGTACTTC. Full variable domain (remainder filled in from reference TRBV18 and TRBJ2-7): NAGVMQNPRHLVRRRGQEARLRCSPMKGHSHVYWYRQLPEEGLKFMVYLQKENIIDESGMPKERFSAEFPKEGPSILRIQQVVRGDSAAYFCASSPLDTIQQYFGPGTRLTVT.

In DNA, the CDR3 is TGTGCCAGCTCAACGGGGGATGGCTACACCTTC. Protein: CASSTGDGYTF. This chain connects TRBV18 to TRBJ1-2; possibly TRBD1 for D (5 bases). Germline CDR1 is KGHSH and CDR2 is LQKENI. V lost 5 bases, J lost 6 bases, and 7 bases lay in between. This CDR3 is built from 11 residues.

The V gene is TRBV15, the J gene TRBJ1-1; tentative D call: TRBD1 (5 bases). CDR1 and CDR2 from the germline V gene are LNHNV and YYDKDF (reference sequence). This CDR3 comprises 14 residues. V was pared by 6 bases and J by 7 bases, with 18 bases between. The CDR3 sequence: CATRSTGRDREAFF. Written as DNA, the CDR3 is TGTGCCACCAGAAGCACAGGTAGGGACCGTGAAGCTTTCTTT.

The chain employs TRBV7-9 and TRBJ1-4, with 7 positions matching TRBD1. The CDR3 is made up of 16 amino acids. Germline lookup yields CDR1 SEHNR and CDR2 FQNEAQ (reference sequence). V was pared by 5 bases and J by 4 bases, with 10 bases of the junction left unmatched. The CDR3 DNA follows: TGTGCCAGCAGCCACAGTCCGGGACAGCGTAATGAAAAACTGTTTTTT. Amino acid sequence: CASSHSPGQRNEKLFF.

This chain connects TRBV7-6 to TRBJ1-6; 11 nucleotides line up with TRBD1. Germline trimming cut 1 base from V and 6 bases from J; bases unmatched to any gene: 5. The CDR3 has 17 residues. The V gene's germline CDR1 is SGHVS and CDR2 FNYEAQ. This CDR3 reads CASSLGGQGAFNSPLHF. CDR3 DNA: TGTGCCAGCAGCTTAGGCGGACAGGGGGCCTTTAATTCACCCCTCCACTTT.

J is TRBJ1-1 and V is TRBV6-5; D call uncertain. This CDR3 is built from 13 residues. The V gene lost 6 bases and the J gene lost 3 bases, with 11 bases spanning the gap. Germline V gives CDR1 MNHEY, CDR2 SVGAGI. The CDR3, as DNA: TGTGCCAGCAGCCCCCGTTGGGACACTGAAGCTTTCTTT. This gives the protein CASSPRWDTEAFF.

In this sample, this clone turned up a few times. The genes are TRBV6-1 and TRBJ2-1, with TRBD1 matching over 8 bases. J lost 8 bases, V lost 1 base, and 7 bases had no gene match. Germline V gives CDR1 MNHNS, CDR2 SASEGT. The CDR3 extends over 15 amino acids. DNA for the CDR3: TGTGCCAGCAGTGAAGGGGCAGGGGGCGCACATGAGCAGTTCTTC. As protein: CASSEGAGGAHEQFF.

CDR3 bases: TGCAGCGTAGAGGGGACAGGGTTATACACCGGGGAGCTGTTTTTT. Encoded protein: CSVEGTGLYTGELFF. The rearrangement uses TRBV29-1 and TRBJ2-2; TRBD1 matches 9 bases. J lost 3 bases, V lost 6 bases, and 8 bases had no gene match. CDR3 length: 15 amino acids. Germline CDR1 and CDR2: SQVTM and ANQGSEA.

The chain has TRBV5-3 and TRBJ1-4; 7 nucleotides align to TRBD1. TRBV5-3 has ORF status, its function being uncertain. This CDR3 spans 15 amino acids. The CDR3 reads CHYRGHFSTNEKLFF. The CDR3 DNA is TGTCATTACAGGGGCCATTTTTCAACTAATGAAAAACTGTTTTTT.

V gene TRBV7-2 combines with J gene TRBJ2-3; 9 bases match TRBD2. V was clipped by 2 bases and J by 3 bases; unmatched bases: 12. The V gene's germline CDR1 is SGHTA and CDR2 FQGNSA. This CDR3 comprises 18 residues. The CDR3: CASSLYPASGAGTDTQYF. In DNA, the CDR3 is TGTGCCAGCAGCTTATATCCGGCTAGCGGGGCGGGAACAGATACGCAGTATTTT.

V usage is TRBV7-2 and J usage is TRBJ2-5; D is possibly TRBD1 (6 bases). The germline V gene encodes CDR1 SGHTA and CDR2 FQGNSA. V lost 0 bases to trimming and J lost 1 base, with 12 bases between them. CDR3 length: 16 amino acids. CDR3 amino acids: CASSLAMGAGQETQYF. The CDR3 DNA reads TGTGCCAGCAGCTTAGCGATGGGGGCTGGCCAAGAGACCCAGTACTTC.

The V gene is TRBV4-2, the J gene TRBJ1-5; 10 bases are a match to TRBD1. J gave up 2 bases and V 4 bases, and 2 bases lay outside the gene matches. Germline V CDR1 and CDR2: LGHNA, YNFKEQ. This CDR3 comprises 15 residues. CDR3 DNA sequence: TGTGCCAGCAGCCCCGGGACAGGGGGCAATCAGCCCCAGCATTTT. This gives the protein CASSPGTGGNQPQHF.

This clone was recorded only once. The rearrangement joins TRBV6-1 to TRBJ1-2, with D unclear. V gave up 2 bases and J gave up 5 bases, with 12 bases separating them. This CDR3 contains 14 residues. Per germline, CDR1 MNHNS and CDR2 SASEGT. CDR3 loop: CASSERGRGYGYTF. The DNA of the CDR3 is TGTGCCAGCAGTGAACGTGGACGGGGATATGGCTACACCTTC.